This T cell receptor beta chain appears in the sequencing data of a study of Graves' ophthalmopathy and Graves' hyperthyroidism. This clonotype was seen ten or more times. RNA transcripts yielded amplified TCR beta CDR3 regions. The first-round RT-PCR employed HTBI primers together with the Qiagen OneStep RT-PCR kit. A multiplex PCR was then performed as the second round. From the multiplex PCR reads, TCRdb called clonotypes with MiXCR, one entry per CDR3 protein. The repertoire has about 700,000 distinct CDR3 sequences, approximately 40% of them found once; the top ten carry about 40%. CDR1 and CDR2 (germline): SQVTM, ANQGSEA. Trimming removed 4 bases from V and 2 bases from J, with 12 bases in between. There are 13 residues in the CDR3.

This chain uses TRBV29-1 with TRBJ2-7; no clear D. This TCR was recovered from an adult man with Graves' ophthalmopathy. The sequencing input was peripheral blood. The CDR3 bases are TGCAGCGTTGTCAGCGCAAACGCCTACGAGCAGTACTTC. Residues: CSVVSANAYEQYF.